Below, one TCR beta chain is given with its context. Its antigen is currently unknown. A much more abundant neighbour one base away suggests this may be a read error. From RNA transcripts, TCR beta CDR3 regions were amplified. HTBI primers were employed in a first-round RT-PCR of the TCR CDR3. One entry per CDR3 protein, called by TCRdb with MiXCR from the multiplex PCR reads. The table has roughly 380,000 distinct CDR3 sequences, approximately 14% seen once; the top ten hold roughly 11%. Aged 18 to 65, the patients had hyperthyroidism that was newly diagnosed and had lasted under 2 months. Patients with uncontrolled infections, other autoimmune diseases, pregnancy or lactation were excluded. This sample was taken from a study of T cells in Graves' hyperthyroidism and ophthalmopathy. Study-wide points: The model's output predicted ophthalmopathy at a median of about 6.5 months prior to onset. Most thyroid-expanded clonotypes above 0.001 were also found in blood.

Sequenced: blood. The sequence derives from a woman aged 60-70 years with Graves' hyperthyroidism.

The CDR3 sequence: CASSLGLAGGLSDEQFF. The CDR3 nucleotides read TGTGCCAGCAGCTTGGGACTAGCGGGAGGGCTTAGCGACGAGCAGTTCTTC. The chain couples TRBV5-4 to TRBJ2-1; 14 positions agree with TRBD2. Trimming at V came to 0 bases and at J to 10 bases, leaving 9 bases not matched to a gene. The CDR3 runs 17 residues. The germline gives CDR1 SGHNT, CDR2 YYREEE (reference sequence).